This TCR beta chain emerged from a study of response to subunit inactivated influenza vaccine. CDR1 and CDR2 from the germline V gene are KGHDR and SFDVKD. The CDR3 length is 12 residues. The ends were cut back, 7 bases at V and 1 base at J, with 6 bases in the middle. Broader study findings: The authors offered the suggestion that each seasonal influenza vaccination recruits few new T cells.

TCRdb reprocessed the RT-PCR reads via MiXCR and lists one record per CDR3 protein. Among about 780,000 distinct CDR3 sequences listed, approximately 17% were seen once. This clonotype was seen a handful of times. The target antigen is unknown. This chain connects TRBV24-1 to TRBJ2-5, with D possibly matching TRBD2 (5 bases). The sample consisted of PBMCs from blood, taken around 5 days after vaccination. The sequence was obtained from a man aged 45-65 years who received an inactivated influenza vaccine. The CDR3 reads CATRGVQETQYF. CDR3 coding DNA: TGTGCCACCAGGGGAGTCCAAGAGACCCAGTACTTC.